The rows below give T cell receptor beta chains drawn from one sample of a study of CD8+CD57+ T cells in acquired aplastic anemia. Each CDR3 protein is one row after TCRdb ran MiXCR on the reads. The sample holds approximately 170,000 distinct CDR3 sequences, around 50% seen once. The sequencing input was sorted CD4+, CD8+, or CD8+CD57+ T cells (not recorded which) from PBMCs. Receptor source: a human donor in good health, serving as a control. Both conserved end residues are part of each CDR3. Fields, in order: clone size, J gene, V gene, D gene, CDR3 protein, CDR3 DNA. D genes are given only for firm matches. Part of the rows lack a size; the others show once, few, many or a class for expanded clones.

clone_size: many; j_call: TRBJ2-3; v_call: TRBV24-1; d_call: TRBD1; cdr3_aa: CATSDPGQGHSTDTQYF; cdr3_nt: TGTGCCACCAGTGATCCCGGACAGGGACATAGCACAGATACGCAGTATTTT
clone_size: NA; j_call: TRBJ1-5; v_call: TRBV7-2; d_call: NA; cdr3_aa: CASSFIRVGNQPQHF; cdr3_nt: TGTGCCAGCAGCTTCATCAGGGTTGGCAATCAGCCCCAGCATTTT
clone_size: many; j_call: TRBJ2-2; v_call: TRBV6-5; d_call: NA; cdr3_aa: CASSSRFGVGELFF; cdr3_nt: TGTGCCAGCAGCTCCAGGTTTGGAGTCGGGGAGCTGTTTTTT
clone_size: many; j_call: TRBJ1-2; v_call: TRBV2; d_call: NA; cdr3_aa: CASTLSGGPTGYTF; cdr3_nt: TGTGCCAGCACCCTATCCGGGGGGCCCACTGGCTACACCTTC
clone_size: many; j_call: TRBJ2-7; v_call: TRBV6-2/TRBV6-3; d_call: TRBD1; cdr3_aa: CASRKDRGYEQYF; cdr3_nt: TGTGCCAGCAGAAAGGACAGGGGCTACGAGCAGTACTTC
clone_size: many; j_call: TRBJ2-2; v_call: TRBV6-5; d_call: TRBD2; cdr3_aa: CASNLAGKNTGELFF; cdr3_nt: TGTGCCAGCAACCTAGCGGGCAAGAACACCGGGGAGCTGTTTTTT
clone_size: NA; j_call: TRBJ2-1; v_call: TRBV9; d_call: NA; cdr3_aa: CASSANVGRSYNEQFF; cdr3_nt: TGTGCCAGCAGCGCAAATGTGGGGCGCTCCTACAATGAGCAGTTCTTC
clone_size: NA; j_call: TRBJ1-1; v_call: TRBV19; d_call: NA; cdr3_aa: CASSISLNTEAFF; cdr3_nt: TGTGCCAGTAGTATAAGTCTGAACACTGAAGCTTTCTTT
clone_size: many; j_call: TRBJ1-5; v_call: TRBV12-3/TRBV12-4; d_call: TRBD1; cdr3_aa: CASSAQGWYSNQPQHF; cdr3_nt: TGTGCCAGCAGTGCACAGGGGTGGTATAGCAATCAGCCCCAGCATTTT
clone_size: NA; j_call: TRBJ2-7; v_call: TRBV19; d_call: TRBD1; cdr3_aa: CATRRTGGGYEQYF; cdr3_nt: TGTGCCACCAGGAGGACAGGGGGCGGCTACGAGCAGTACTTC
clone_size: NA; j_call: TRBJ2-1; v_call: TRBV7-3; d_call: NA; cdr3_aa: CASSRGGNEQFF; cdr3_nt: TGTGCCAGCAGCCGCGGAGGGAATGAGCAGTTCTTC
clone_size: many; j_call: TRBJ1-1; v_call: TRBV4-3; d_call: TRBD1; cdr3_aa: CASSQAQGQGSKAAFF; cdr3_nt: TGCGCCAGCAGCCAAGCCCAGGGACAGGGTTCTAAAGCAGCTTTCTTT
clone_size: NA; j_call: TRBJ2-7; v_call: TRBV20-1; d_call: TRBD1; cdr3_aa: CSASGQGLHEQYF; cdr3_nt: TGCAGTGCTAGTGGACAGGGGCTCCACGAGCAGTACTTC
clone_size: NA; j_call: TRBJ2-7; v_call: TRBV28; d_call: TRBD1; cdr3_aa: CASNRGLTYERYF; cdr3_nt: TGTGCCAGTAACAGGGGGTTGACCTACGAGCGGTACTTC
clone_size: NA; j_call: TRBJ1-1; v_call: TRBV15; d_call: NA; cdr3_aa: CATSPGDRDHGAFF; cdr3_nt: TGTGCCACCAGCCCAGGGGACCGGGACCACGGGGCTTTCTTT
clone_size: few; j_call: TRBJ2-7; v_call: TRBV4-3; d_call: NA; cdr3_aa: CASSQGRQSSYEQYF; cdr3_nt: TGCGCCAGCAGCCAAGGCCGACAGAGCTCCTACGAGCAGTACTTC
clone_size: many; j_call: TRBJ1-5; v_call: TRBV4-3; d_call: NA; cdr3_aa: CASSQEKGGNQPQHF; cdr3_nt: TGCGCCAGCAGCCAAGAAAAGGGGGGAAATCAGCCCCAGCATTTT
clone_size: many; j_call: TRBJ2-1; v_call: TRBV20-1; d_call: TRBD1; cdr3_aa: CSASTGTGEYNEQFF; cdr3_nt: TGCAGTGCTTCCACCGGGACAGGGGAATACAATGAGCAGTTCTTC
clone_size: NA; j_call: TRBJ2-5; v_call: TRBV5-1; d_call: TRBD2; cdr3_aa: CASSLVAGGTQYF; cdr3_nt: TGCGCCAGCAGCTTGGTAGCGGGGGGGACCCAGTACTTC
clone_size: NA; j_call: TRBJ2-5; v_call: TRBV20-1; d_call: TRBD1; cdr3_aa: CSAPGQGVHETQYF; cdr3_nt: TGCAGTGCTCCGGGACAGGGGGTCCACGAGACCCAGTACTTC
clone_size: NA; j_call: TRBJ2-2; v_call: TRBV28; d_call: NA; cdr3_aa: CASSFPPGELFF; cdr3_nt: TGTGCCAGCAGTTTCCCACCCGGGGAGCTGTTTTTT
clone_size: many; j_call: TRBJ2-1; v_call: TRBV20-1; d_call: TRBD2; cdr3_aa: CSASGGANEQFF; cdr3_nt: TGCAGTGCTAGCGGGGGGGCCAATGAGCAGTTCTTC
clone_size: NA; j_call: TRBJ1-3; v_call: TRBV6-5; d_call: NA; cdr3_aa: CASTTTAWGNTIYF; cdr3_nt: TGTGCCAGCACCACGACTGCGTGGGGAAACACCATATATTTT
clone_size: NA; j_call: TRBJ2-3; v_call: TRBV10-3; d_call: NA; cdr3_aa: CASAGRSSTDTQYF; cdr3_nt: TGTGCCTCGGCGGGGAGATCTAGCACAGATACGCAGTATTTT
clone_size: NA; j_call: TRBJ1-2; v_call: TRBV7-2; d_call: NA; cdr3_aa: CASTPPGLKDGYTF; cdr3_nt: TGTGCCAGCACGCCTCCGGGACTGAAAGATGGCTACACCTTC
clone_size: NA; j_call: TRBJ1-2; v_call: TRBV2; d_call: NA; cdr3_aa: CASSELGASGYTF; cdr3_nt: TGTGCCAGCAGTGAACTGGGTGCGTCCGGCTACACCTTC
clone_size: NA; j_call: TRBJ1-1; v_call: TRBV19; d_call: NA; cdr3_aa: CASSIAGQRDTEAFF; cdr3_nt: TGTGCCAGTAGTATCGCAGGGCAGAGGGACACTGAAGCTTTCTTT
clone_size: few; j_call: TRBJ1-4; v_call: TRBV7-2; d_call: NA; cdr3_aa: CASSPLAGGDEKLFF; cdr3_nt: TGTGCCAGCAGCCCGTTAGCGGGGGGAGATGAAAAACTGTTTTTT
clone_size: NA; j_call: TRBJ2-7; v_call: TRBV7-2; d_call: NA; cdr3_aa: CASTSTPGYEQYF; cdr3_nt: TGTGCCAGCACCTCTACCCCAGGCTACGAGCAGTACTTC
clone_size: NA; j_call: TRBJ1-6; v_call: TRBV9; d_call: NA; cdr3_aa: CASSVGQIDSPLHF; cdr3_nt: TGTGCCAGCAGCGTAGGCCAAATAGATTCACCCCTCCACTTT
clone_size: few; j_call: TRBJ2-3; v_call: TRBV7-8; d_call: TRBD1; cdr3_aa: CASSATGDYPDTQYF; cdr3_nt: TGTGCCAGCAGCGCGACAGGGGATTATCCAGATACGCAGTATTTT